This T cell receptor beta chain was obtained from a study of cytomegalovirus exposure and HLA in healthy donors (dated by TCRdb to about 2017). Regarding the research as a whole: According to an earlier analysis of 550 to 700 of the donors, 150 million to 200 million T cells yielded 120 million or so unique TCR beta sequences and about 300 Gb of sequence data. In a later genetic analysis, genome-wide SNP genotypes for about three fifths of the roughly 670 donors were used, and that subset was treated as a discovery cohort. Using immunosequencing, the study profiled T cell repertoires from around 670 subjects and related those repertoires to cytomegalovirus serostatus. The study was designed to test whether signatures of past pathogen exposure could be identified by cataloging public T cell receptors. The study combined high-throughput TCR immunosequencing, statistical association of individual TCRs with disease status, and machine learning to predict cytomegalovirus infection status. To study patterns of TCR occurrence, a later analysis re-analyzed previously published TCR beta repertoires from 666 donors and added high-resolution HLA genotyping. Donor age, sex, ethnicity and CMV serostatus were compiled together with the repertoire data. Besides the first cohort of 666 subjects, a separate validation cohort made up of 120 or so different subjects was used. All discovery cohort repertoires had been generated on a single sequencing platform. About five DR-DQ haplotypes were handled as single units for association and clustering, since linkage in the cohort was strong. The number of typed donors differed by locus: about 629-640 for A, B, C, DRB1 and DQB1; roughly 510 for DQA1; 606 for DPA1; and roughly 450 for DPB1. Approximately 300 gigabases of sequencing data and roughly 90 million unique TCR sequences were included in an early release covering around 650 HLA-typed donors. Among 398 genotyped donors of the cohort, an average of around 220,000 unique TCR beta nucleotide sequences was sequenced per donor, of which approximately 18% were non-productive. An earlier analysis of 587 of the donors used high-throughput TCR beta sequencing to judge whether each TCR beta V gene segment behaved as functional or pseudogenic. HLA typing covered class I and class II loci at four-digit resolution. Rather than drawing on any new phenotypic data, the later analysis identified candidate immune exposures from TCR beta sequences and the way those sequences occurred across donors. The genetic ancestry cluster associated with self-reported Caucasian donors included over 80% of the 398 genotyped donors. Results the study describes overall, beyond this receptor: A total of roughly 160 TCR beta chains were listed by the study as associated with cytomegalovirus. According to a later analysis, TCR association rates differed among HLA loci, with DRB1 alleles showing the most associated TCRs and HLA-C alleles showing the fewest. In this cohort, only TCR beta chains were sequenced, and detectable features were limited by the absence of alpha or paired-chain data. A later analysis associated around 16,000 TCR beta sequences with specific HLA alleles at a false discovery rate of 0.05. The classifier was reported to diagnose cytomegalovirus status with high specificity and sensitivity in both the original cohort and the validation cohort. The earlier analysis of nearly 600 of the donors excluded some 15 rarely observed V segments, including chromosome 9 orphons, because counts were too low. CMV serostatus was the only immune exposure information available for the cohort. Strong co-occurrence of HLA alleles, especially DR and DQ, made assigning TCR associations to individual alleles difficult. A cluster of highly shared sequence variants was judged likely to represent a technical artifact of the sequencing pipeline. Because some donors lacked HLA typing at each locus, the association tests relied only on the typed subset. In vitro tests confirmed that a few of the cytomegalovirus-associated TCR beta chains recognize cytomegalovirus antigens. Correlated functional status among segregating V segments might be attributable to linkage disequilibrium, but an unknown experimental factor could not be ruled out. Most TCR sequences were seen in very few donors, while some public TCRs were found in many individuals. Roughly uniform sequencing depth across donors was assumed in presence/absence analyses, although this assumption may not hold. A later genetic analysis reported fewer N-insertions in productive TCRs among donors in an Asian-associated ancestry cluster than the roughly 720-donor mean. In a later analysis, most CMV-associated TCR beta chains were found to appear HLA-restricted, with HLA associations seemingly driven largely by CMV exposure. A later analysis reported that several top co-occurrence clusters appeared linked to parvovirus B19, influenza, CMV and Epstein-Barr virus. In a later analysis, HLA-associated TCR beta chains were found to be more clonally expanded and to have lower generation probabilities than equally common non-associated chains. An earlier analysis of around 600 of the donors showed that most TCR beta V segments appeared in productive rearrangements either about 87% or about 30% of the time, which broadly matched IMGT annotations. A further reported finding was that TCR beta sequences accurately predicted the HLA-A and HLA-B alleles for most subjects in the first cohort. V-gene and J-gene trimming of TCR beta chains was associated with a missense DCLRE1C variant in a later genetic analysis, and the association was replicated in an independent cohort. According to the authors, the approach could potentially be generalized to other disease states and immunological phenotypes.

Libraries were made using the immunoSEQ multiplex PCR assay. For the multiplex PCR, a mixture combining 60 forward primers for TCR Vbeta segments and 13 reverse primers for TCR Jbeta segments was used. A multiplex PCR assay on genomic DNA amplified the CDR3 region of rearranged TCR beta genes. On the Illumina HiSeq System, the amplified TCR beta libraries were sequenced as 87-base-pair reads. Regarding the original processing steps: Across the 500 to 750 repertoires, a later analysis counted tens of millions of unique TCR beta chains, around 10 million of which were shared by at least two donors. Raw reads were error-corrected and collapsed into unique sequences with a nearest-neighbor algorithm that merged closely related sequences to remove PCR and sequencing errors. CDR3 sequences were aligned to IMGT reference sequences to assign V, D and J gene segments. For a sequence to be retained, a match of at least six nucleotides to both a V gene segment and a J gene segment was required. Rearrangements were called productive when the CDR3 lacked stop codons and stayed in frame with V and J; all others were non-productive. CDR3 was defined by IMGT convention, running from the second conserved V-encoded cysteine to the conserved J-encoded phenylalanine. The earlier analysis of fewer than 700 of the donors excluded sequences that lacked an unambiguous match to a single V gene segment. An earlier analysis of a few hundred of the donors classified V segments as functional when productive rearrangements were above 56.7% and as segregating when the standard deviation between donors was above 5%. A statistical classification framework was built for diagnosing cytomegalovirus status from the catalog of TCR beta chain sequences. A later analysis assigned V and J genes by comparing TCR nucleotide sequences with IMGT/GENE-DB human TR gene sequences. The TCRdist pipeline was used in a later analysis to assign CDR3 sequences and most-parsimonious VDJ recombination scenarios. A later analysis defined each TCR beta chain by its CDR3 amino acid sequence plus V-gene family, and excluded reads lacking a unique V-gene family. To address suspected cross-contamination and a sequencing artifact, a later analysis removed 450 to 700 highly shared, low-generation-probability nucleotide sequences. A later analysis calculated a clonal expansion index for each public chain from normalized within-repertoire ranks of inferred template counts. In a later analysis, generation probabilities were computed with a VDJ recombination model fitted to out-of-frame rearrangements, and the resulting probabilities were checked against IGoR. In a later analysis, TCR-TCR, TCR-HLA and TCR-CMV co-occurrence was scored with hypergeometric tests, and a repertoire-size bias correction was applied to TCR pairs. A later analysis estimated false discovery rates by permuting HLA or CMV assignments 20 times. In a later analysis, co-occurring TCRs were grouped with DBSCAN, and TCRdist sequence similarity was added when clustering was performed within HLA-allele-positive subsets. For co-occurrence clustering, repertoires with fewer than 30,000 or more than 120,000 public chains were excluded, along with 4 to 6 repertoires with anomalous nucleotide sharing. TCRdb stores this immuneACCESS table with in-frame sequences only. Part of the clones is absent; in the studies checked, under half of the shortfall reflects unresolved V genes, and no reason is known for the rest. V, J and clone size are those of that table, while D and trimming were read from the DNA. In this sample the table shows about 160,000 clones, approximately 81% of which occur a single time. 0.95% to 1.3% of the sample goes to the ten largest clones.

A note on this clone: There is no known antigen for this receptor. No base-level quality is on record; no much larger clone is a single base apart.

In total, roughly 710 healthy bone marrow donors made up the cohort. All cohort members were sampled while nominally healthy, although unrecorded immune exposures were likely present. The donor was CMV seronegative and belonged to the group of 380 or so seronegative cohort members. A peripheral blood sample was collected from each donor, and TCR beta sequencing was performed on peripheral blood mononuclear cells. Genomic DNA extraction from the blood cell samples was performed with the Qiagen DNeasy Blood Extraction Kit. This TCR was recovered from a man under 40 in good health and CMV-seronegative. Sequenced material: PBMCs.

The CDR3 in this case is CASSLRVGGTYEQYF. In nucleotide form, the sequence is TGTGCCAGCAGCTTGCGTGTCGGCGGGACCTACGAGCAGTACTTC. This receptor chain uses TRBV5-8 and TRBJ2-5; TRBD2 could be the D gene, as 6 bases match. The end of the DNA fits TRBJ2-7 better, so the J call may be wrong. CDR1 and CDR2 are read off the germline V gene as SGHTS and YDEGEE. The CDR3 runs 15 amino acids, cysteine and phenylalanine included. Just the 45-base CDR3 DNA is kept, in frame starting at base 1.